Here is one T cell receptor (beta chain) with its context. This sample stems from a study of cytomegalovirus exposure and HLA in healthy donors. Vbeta (60) and Jbeta (13) primers were used in the PCR. Sequencing was performed with immunoSEQ multiplex PCR; in TCRdb, only in-frame clones are kept and a portion is missing. The sample shows under 200,000 clones, roughly 80% of them seen only once. The CDR3 spans 15 residues. With 1 base removed from V and 4 bases from J, the gap between germline ends came to 13 bases. Germline CDR1 and CDR2: KGHSH and LQKENI. Sequenced sample: PBMCs. This clonotype was sampled from a male donor in good health and CMV-seronegative. This chain links TRBV18 with TRBJ1-1; possible D gene TRBD1, 5 bases. CDR3 DNA sequence: TGTGCCAGCTCACCACGGAGGGGCTTTGGCACTGAAGCTTTCTTT. It translates to CASSPRRGFGTEAFF. The full variable domain, in which reference TRBV18 and TRBJ1-1 provide the parts outside the CDR3, is NAGVMQNPRHLVRRRGQEARLRCSPMKGHSHVYWYRQLPEEGLKFMVYLQKENIIDESGMPKERFSAEFPKEGPSILRIQQVVRGDSAAYFCASSPRRGFGTEAFFGQGTRLTVV.